A selection of T cell receptor beta chains follows, all from one sample in a study of blood T cell repertoires in COVID-19. The method was immunoSEQ multiplex PCR; TCRdb's version includes in-frame clones alone and lacks a portion of them. In the table there are under 300,000 clones, about 79% of which are singletons. Sequencing input: peripheral blood. The receptors come from an elderly woman with acute or convalescent COVID-19. The CDR3 runs from the conserved cysteine through the conserved F or W. The D gene is left open where the match is weak. The listing skips clone size in some rows; elsewhere it reads once, few, many or a size class.

>many|TRBV27|TRBJ2-4|NA
CASTPRGTKNIQYF
TGTGCCAGCACCCCCCGAGGGACCAAAAACATTCAGTACTTC
>NA|TRBV24-1|TRBJ2-1|TRBD1
CATRRTGGNYNEQFF
TGTGCCACCAGGAGGACAGGGGGCAACTACAATGAGCAGTTCTTC
>NA|TRBV5-4|TRBJ2-1|TRBD2
CASSLALAGTNEQFF
TGTGCCAGCAGCTTGGCCCTAGCGGGGACCAATGAGCAGTTCTTC
>NA|TRBV28|TRBJ2-5|TRBD1
CASSPSRQGGGETQYF
TGTGCCAGCAGTCCCTCCCGACAGGGGGGCGGAGAGACCCAGTACTTC
>NA|TRBV19|TRBJ1-2|NA
CASSTQGTDYGYTF
TGTGCCAGTAGTACCCAGGGGACGGACTATGGCTACACCTTC
>few|TRBV2|TRBJ2-7|TRBD1
CASTEGTGKGYEQYF
TGTGCCAGCACCGAGGGGACAGGGAAAGGCTACGAGCAGTACTTC
>NA|TRBV15|TRBJ1-6|NA
CATRQGYNSPLHF
TGTGCCACCAGACAGGGCTATAATTCACCCCTCCACTTT
>NA|TRBV6-5|TRBJ1-1|TRBD1
CASSFDRVGDTEAFF
TGTGCCAGCAGCTTTGACAGGGTAGGAGACACTGAAGCTTTCTTT
>NA|TRBV18|TRBJ1-4|NA
CASSGVEKLFF
TGTGCCAGCTCCGGGGTAGAAAAACTGTTTTTT
>NA|TRBV30|TRBJ1-4|NA
CAWSPGAYEKLFF
TGTGCCTGGAGTCCAGGGGCGTATGAAAAACTGTTTTTT
>NA|TRBV2|TRBJ1-6|NA
CASSVGLLDGTPLHF
TGTGCCAGCAGTGTGGGGCTCTTGGATGGTACACCCCTCCACTTT
>NA|TRBV5-1|TRBJ2-1|TRBD2
CASSPSEGAGTNEQFF
TGCGCCAGCAGCCCCTCGGAGGGAGCGGGAACCAATGAGCAGTTCTTC
>NA|TRBV28|TRBJ1-2|TRBD1
CASRAGGTGYGYTF
TGTGCCAGCAGAGCAGGGGGCACCGGCTATGGCTACACCTTC
>NA|TRBV7-9|TRBJ2-7|NA
CANLREGVRSSYEQYF
TGTGCCAACCTGAGAGAAGGGGTAAGGAGCTCCTACGAGCAGTACTTC
>NA|TRBV3-1/TRBV3-2|TRBJ2-5|NA
CASSQDTPGETQYF
TGTGCCAGCAGCCAAGATACTCCCGGAGAGACCCAGTACTTC
>NA|TRBV28|TRBJ2-3|NA
CASSLLAGARRGTQYF
TGTGCCAGCAGTTTACTCGCGGGGGCCCGCCGGGGTACGCAGTATTTT
>NA|TRBV3-1/TRBV3-2|TRBJ1-2|NA
CASSQDNGGRHGYTF
TGTGCCAGCAGCCAAGATAACGGGGGAAGGCATGGCTACACCTTC
>NA|TRBV7-9|TRBJ1-2|TRBD1
CASSPNVRRPGTGRGGYTF
TGTGCCAGCAGCCCGAACGTCCGAAGGCCCGGGACAGGGAGAGGGGGCTACACCTTC
>NA|TRBV7-9|TRBJ2-3|NA
CASRTQGRTDTQYF
TGTGCCAGCAGGACGCAGGGGCGCACAGATACGCAGTATTTT
>NA|TRBV20-1|TRBJ2-1|NA
CSASNPPSSYNEQFF
TGCAGTGCTAGTAACCCCCCGAGCTCCTACAATGAGCAGTTCTTC
>NA|TRBV11-3|TRBJ2-6|NA
CASSPRGGANVLTF
TGTGCCAGCAGCCCCCGCGGGGGGGCCAACGTCCTGACTTTC
>NA|TRBV21-1|TRBJ2-7|NA
CATVGTARLHTYEQYF
TGTGCCACCGTGGGGACAGCCCGTCTACACACCTACGAGCAGTACTTC
>NA|TRBV7-2|TRBJ1-5|NA
CASSLEWASNQPQHF
TGTGCCAGCAGCTTAGAATGGGCAAGCAATCAGCCCCAGCATTTT
>NA|TRBV30|TRBJ2-7|TRBD1
CAWSAMGQGDPYEQYF
TGTGCCTGGAGTGCAATGGGACAGGGGGACCCCTACGAGCAGTACTTC
>NA|TRBV28|TRBJ1-1|NA
CASSLRVSNTEAFF
TGTGCCAGCAGTTTACGGGTTTCAAACACTGAAGCTTTCTTT
>NA|TRBV21-1|TRBJ2-1|NA
CASSKSRGLPNEQFF
TGTGCCAGCAGCAAATCCAGGGGGTTGCCAAATGAGCAGTTCTTC
>NA|TRBV28|TRBJ2-5|TRBD2
CASKTAGGRKETQYF
TGTGCCAGCAAGACAGCGGGGGGGCGGAAAGAGACCCAGTACTTC
>NA|TRBV6-5|TRBJ1-1|NA
CASTPQGKSTEAFF
TGTGCCAGCACTCCGCAGGGTAAATCCACTGAAGCTTTCTTT
>once|TRBV7-3|TRBJ2-1|TRBD1
CASSRGTGGRDEQFF
TGTGCCAGCAGCCGCGGGACAGGGGGAAGGGATGAGCAGTTCTTC
>NA|TRBV28|TRBJ1-6|TRBD1
CASSLIQGAKNSPLHF
TGTGCCAGCAGTTTAATACAGGGGGCGAAAAATTCACCCCTCCACTTT
>NA|TRBV7-9|TRBJ2-2|TRBD2
CASSLTRTSGVFETGELFF
TGTGCCAGCAGCTTAACCCGGACTAGCGGGGTTTTTGAGACCGGGGAGCTGTTTTTT
>NA|TRBV7-9|TRBJ1-2|NA
CASSSDSSMYGYTF
TGTGCCAGCAGCTCGGACAGTAGTATGTATGGCTACACCTTC
>NA|TRBV19|TRBJ2-3|TRBD1
CASRRDRLTDTQYF
TGTGCCAGTAGACGGGACAGACTCACAGATACGCAGTATTTT
>NA|TRBV5-6|TRBJ2-7|TRBD1
CASTTGTGLYEQYF
TGTGCCAGCACCACCGGGACAGGGCTTTACGAGCAGTACTTC
>once|TRBV19|TRBJ1-2|NA
CASSPDSANYGYTF
TGTGCCAGTAGTCCAGATTCCGCTAACTATGGCTACACCTTC
>NA|TRBV6-1|TRBJ1-5|TRBD1
CASSDPDRGPSNQPQHF
TGTGCCAGCAGTGACCCCGACAGGGGGCCTAGCAATCAGCCCCAGCATTTT
>NA|TRBV16|TRBJ1-1|NA
CATAGGYTEAFF
TGTGCCACCGCGGGGGGCTACACTGAAGCTTTCTTT